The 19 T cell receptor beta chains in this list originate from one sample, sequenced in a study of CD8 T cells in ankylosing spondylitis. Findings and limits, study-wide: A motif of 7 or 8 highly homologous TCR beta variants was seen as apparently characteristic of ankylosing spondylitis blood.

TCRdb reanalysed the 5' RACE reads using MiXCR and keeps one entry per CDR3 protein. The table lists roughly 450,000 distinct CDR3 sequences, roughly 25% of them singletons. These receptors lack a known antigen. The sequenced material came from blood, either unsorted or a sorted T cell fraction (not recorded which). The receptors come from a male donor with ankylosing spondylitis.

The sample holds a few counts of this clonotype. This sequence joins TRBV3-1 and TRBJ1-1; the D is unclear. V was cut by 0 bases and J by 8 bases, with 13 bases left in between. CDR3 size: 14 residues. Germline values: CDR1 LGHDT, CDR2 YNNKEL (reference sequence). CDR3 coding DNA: TGTGCCAGCAGCCAAGAACCGGTAATAGGGGAAGCTTTCTTT. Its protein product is CASSQEPVIGEAFF.

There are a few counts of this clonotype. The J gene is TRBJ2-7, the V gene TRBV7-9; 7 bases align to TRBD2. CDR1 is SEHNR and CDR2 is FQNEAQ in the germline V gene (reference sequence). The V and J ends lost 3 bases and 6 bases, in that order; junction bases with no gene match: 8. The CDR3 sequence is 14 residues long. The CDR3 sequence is CASSLGGELGEQYV. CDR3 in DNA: TGTGCCAGCAGCTTGGGAGGGGAACTTGGCGAGCAGTACGTC.

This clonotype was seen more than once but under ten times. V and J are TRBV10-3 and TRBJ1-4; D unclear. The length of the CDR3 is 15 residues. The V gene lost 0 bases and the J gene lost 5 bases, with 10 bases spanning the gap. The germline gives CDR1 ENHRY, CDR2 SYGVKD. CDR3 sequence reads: CAISESNSRNEKLFF. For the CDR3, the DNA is TGTGCCATCAGTGAGTCGAACAGTCGAAATGAAAAACTGTTTTTT.

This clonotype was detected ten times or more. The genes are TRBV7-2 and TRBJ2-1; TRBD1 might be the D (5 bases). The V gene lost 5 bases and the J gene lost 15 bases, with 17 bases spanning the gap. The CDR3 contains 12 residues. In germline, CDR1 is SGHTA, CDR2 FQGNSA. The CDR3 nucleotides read TGTGCCAGCAGCCCACAGGTCTCCGAACTGTTCTTC. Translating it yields CASSPQVSELFF. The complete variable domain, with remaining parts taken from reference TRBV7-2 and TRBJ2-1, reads GAGVSQSPSNKVTEKGKDVELRCDPISGHTALYWYRQSLGQGLEFLIYFQGNSAPDKSGLPSDRFSAERTGGSVSTLTIQRTQQEDSAVYLCASSPQVSELFFGPGTRLTVL.

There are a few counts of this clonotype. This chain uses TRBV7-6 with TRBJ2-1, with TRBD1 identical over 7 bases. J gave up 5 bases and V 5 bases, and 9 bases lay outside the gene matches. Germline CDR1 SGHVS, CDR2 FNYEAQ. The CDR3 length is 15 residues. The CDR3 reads CASSRSPGTDNEQFF. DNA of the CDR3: TGTGCCAGCAGCCGCAGTCCCGGGACAGACAATGAGCAGTTCTTC.

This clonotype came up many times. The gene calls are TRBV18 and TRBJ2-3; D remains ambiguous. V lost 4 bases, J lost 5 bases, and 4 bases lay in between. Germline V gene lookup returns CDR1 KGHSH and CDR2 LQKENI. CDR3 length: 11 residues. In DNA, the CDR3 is TGTGCCAGCTCACAACAAGATACGCAGTATTTT. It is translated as CASSQQDTQYF.

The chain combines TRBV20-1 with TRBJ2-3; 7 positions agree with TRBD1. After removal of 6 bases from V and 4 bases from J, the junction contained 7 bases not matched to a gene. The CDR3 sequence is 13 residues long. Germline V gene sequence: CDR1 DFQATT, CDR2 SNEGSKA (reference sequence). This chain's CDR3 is CSAATGSSDTQYF. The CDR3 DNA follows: TGCAGTGCGGCGACAGGGAGTTCAGATACGCAGTATTTT.

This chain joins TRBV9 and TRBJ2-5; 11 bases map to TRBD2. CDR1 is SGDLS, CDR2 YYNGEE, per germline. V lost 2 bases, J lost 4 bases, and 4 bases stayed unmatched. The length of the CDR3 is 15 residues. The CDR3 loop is CASSVSSGRRETQYF. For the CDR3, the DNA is TGTGCCAGCAGCGTTTCTAGCGGGAGGAGAGAGACCCAGTACTTC.

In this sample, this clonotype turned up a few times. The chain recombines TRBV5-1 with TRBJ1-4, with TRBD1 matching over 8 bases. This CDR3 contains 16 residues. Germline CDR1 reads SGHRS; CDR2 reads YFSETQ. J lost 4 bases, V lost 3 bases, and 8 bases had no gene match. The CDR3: CASSYRTGRDNEKLFF. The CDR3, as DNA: TGCGCCAGCAGCTACCGGACAGGGCGAGATAATGAAAAACTGTTTTTT.

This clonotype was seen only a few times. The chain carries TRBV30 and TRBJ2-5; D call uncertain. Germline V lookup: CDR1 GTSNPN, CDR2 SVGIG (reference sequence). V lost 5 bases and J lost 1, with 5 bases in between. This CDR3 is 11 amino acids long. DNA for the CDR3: TGTGCCTGGGCGATCCAAGAGACCCAGTACTTC. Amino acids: CAWAIQETQYF.

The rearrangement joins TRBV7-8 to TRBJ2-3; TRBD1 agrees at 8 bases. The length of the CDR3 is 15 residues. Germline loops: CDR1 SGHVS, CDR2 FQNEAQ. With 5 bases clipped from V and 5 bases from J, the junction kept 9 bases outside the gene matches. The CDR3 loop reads CASSPRTGPEDTQYF. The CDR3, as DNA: TGTGCCAGCAGCCCCAGGACAGGGCCTGAAGATACGCAGTATTTT.

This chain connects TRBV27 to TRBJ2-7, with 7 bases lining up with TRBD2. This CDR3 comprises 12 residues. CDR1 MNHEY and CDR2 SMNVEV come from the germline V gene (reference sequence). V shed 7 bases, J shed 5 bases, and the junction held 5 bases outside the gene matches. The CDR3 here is CASKTSWNEQYF. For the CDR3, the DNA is TGTGCCAGCAAGACTAGCTGGAACGAGCAGTACTTC.

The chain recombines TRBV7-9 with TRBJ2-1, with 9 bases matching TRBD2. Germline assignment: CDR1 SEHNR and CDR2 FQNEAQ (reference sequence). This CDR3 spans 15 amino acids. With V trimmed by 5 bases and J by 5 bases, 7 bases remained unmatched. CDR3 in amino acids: CASSTEREANNEQFF. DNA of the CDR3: TGTGCCAGCAGCACCGAGCGGGAGGCTAACAATGAGCAGTTCTTC. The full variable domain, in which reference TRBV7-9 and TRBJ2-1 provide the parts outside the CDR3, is DTGVSQNPRHKITKRGQNVTFRCDPISEHNRLYWYRQTLGQGPEFLTYFQNEAQLEKSRLLSDRFSAERPKGSFSTLEIQRTEQGDSAMYLCASSTEREANNEQFFGPGTRLTVL.

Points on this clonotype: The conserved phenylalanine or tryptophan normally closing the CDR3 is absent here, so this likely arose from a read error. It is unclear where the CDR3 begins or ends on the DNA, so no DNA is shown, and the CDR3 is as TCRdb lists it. Here the CDR3 reads CASSEATSGPVS. The chain combines TRBV6-1 with TRBJ2-3; the D call in the table, TRBD2, was not verified against the DNA. The CDR3 totals 12 residues, both ends included. The V gene's germline CDR1 is MNHNS and CDR2 SASEGT.

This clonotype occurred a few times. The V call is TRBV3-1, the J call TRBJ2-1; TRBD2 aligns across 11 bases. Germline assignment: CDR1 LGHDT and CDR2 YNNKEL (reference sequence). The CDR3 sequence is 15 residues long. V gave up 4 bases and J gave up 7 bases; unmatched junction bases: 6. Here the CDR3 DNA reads TGTGCCAGCAGCCCAATGACTAGCGGGGCTAATGAGCAGTTCTTC. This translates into CASSPMTSGANEQFF.

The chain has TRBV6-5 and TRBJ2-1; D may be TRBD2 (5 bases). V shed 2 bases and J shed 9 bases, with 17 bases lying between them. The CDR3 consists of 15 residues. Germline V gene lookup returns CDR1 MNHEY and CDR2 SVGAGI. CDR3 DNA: TGTGCCAGCAGTTACCGATTCACTTTAGAGGGTGAGCAGTTCTTC. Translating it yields CASSYRFTLEGEQFF.

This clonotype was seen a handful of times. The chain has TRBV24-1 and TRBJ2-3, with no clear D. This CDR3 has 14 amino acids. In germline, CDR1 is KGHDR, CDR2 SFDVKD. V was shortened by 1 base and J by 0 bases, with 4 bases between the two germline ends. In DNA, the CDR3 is TGTGCCACCAGTGATTTCGGCAGCACAGATACGCAGTATTTT. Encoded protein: CATSDFGSTDTQYF.

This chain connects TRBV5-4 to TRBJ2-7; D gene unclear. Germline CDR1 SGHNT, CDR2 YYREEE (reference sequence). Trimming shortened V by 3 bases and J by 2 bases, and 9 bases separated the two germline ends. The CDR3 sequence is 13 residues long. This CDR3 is CASSSLSTYEQYF. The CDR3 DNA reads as TGTGCCAGCAGCTCTTTATCGACCTACGAGCAGTACTTC.

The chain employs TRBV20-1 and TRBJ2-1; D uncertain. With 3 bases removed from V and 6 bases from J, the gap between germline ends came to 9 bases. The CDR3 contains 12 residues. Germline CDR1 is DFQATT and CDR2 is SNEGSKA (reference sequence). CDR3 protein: CSARYPGNEQFF. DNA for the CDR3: TGCAGTGCTAGGTACCCTGGCAATGAGCAGTTCTTC.